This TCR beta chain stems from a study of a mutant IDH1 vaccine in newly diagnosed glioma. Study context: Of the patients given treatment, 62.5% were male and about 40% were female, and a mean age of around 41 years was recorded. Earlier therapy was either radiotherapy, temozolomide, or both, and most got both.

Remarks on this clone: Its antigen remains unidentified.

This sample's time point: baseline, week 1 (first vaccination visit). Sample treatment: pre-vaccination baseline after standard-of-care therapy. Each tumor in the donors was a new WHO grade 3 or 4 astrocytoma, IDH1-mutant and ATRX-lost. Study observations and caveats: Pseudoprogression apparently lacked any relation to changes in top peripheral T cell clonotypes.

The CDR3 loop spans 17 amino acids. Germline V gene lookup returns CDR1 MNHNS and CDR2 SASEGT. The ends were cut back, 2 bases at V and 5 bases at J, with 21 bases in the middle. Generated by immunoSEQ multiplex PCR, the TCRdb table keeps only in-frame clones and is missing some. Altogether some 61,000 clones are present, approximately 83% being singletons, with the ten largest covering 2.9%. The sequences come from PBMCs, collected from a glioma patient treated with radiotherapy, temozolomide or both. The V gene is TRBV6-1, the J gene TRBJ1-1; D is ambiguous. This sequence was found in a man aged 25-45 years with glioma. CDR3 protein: CASSETLGVRGRTEAFF. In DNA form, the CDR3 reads TGTGCCAGCAGTGAAACCCTAGGAGTTCGAGGGAGGACTGAAGCTTTCTTT.